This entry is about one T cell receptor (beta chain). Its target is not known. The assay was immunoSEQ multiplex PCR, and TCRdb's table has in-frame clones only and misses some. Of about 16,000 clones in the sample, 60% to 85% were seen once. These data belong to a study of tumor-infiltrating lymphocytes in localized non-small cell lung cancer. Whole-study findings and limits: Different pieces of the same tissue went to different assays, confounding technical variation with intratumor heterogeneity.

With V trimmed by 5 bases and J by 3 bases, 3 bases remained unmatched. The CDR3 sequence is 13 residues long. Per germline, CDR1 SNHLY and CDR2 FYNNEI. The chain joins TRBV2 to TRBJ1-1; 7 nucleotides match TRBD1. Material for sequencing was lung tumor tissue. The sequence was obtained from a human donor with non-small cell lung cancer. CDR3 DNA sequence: TGTGCCAGCAGTTATACAGGGGACACTGAAGCTTTCTTT. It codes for CASSYTGDTEAFF.